A selection of T cell receptor beta chains follows, all from one sample in a study of cytomegalovirus exposure and HLA in healthy donors. Sequenced by immunoSEQ multiplex PCR; TCRdb stores in-frame clones only, minus some. The table shows around 150,000 clones, with about two thirds occurring only once. The sequenced sample was PBMCs. These TCRs come from a woman in her twenties or thirties in good health and CMV-seronegative. CDR3s include the opening cysteine and the closing phenylalanine or tryptophan. Fields, in order: V gene, clone size, CDR3 length, CDR3 protein. Expanded clones get a size class; other rows say once, few or many, or leave the size out.

v_gene: TRBV6-5; abundance: .; len: 14; CDR3aa: CASSSLRSGTEAFF
v_gene: TRBV15; abundance: .; len: 13; CDR3aa: CATSREWRLEQYF
v_gene: TRBV9; abundance: .; len: 14; CDR3aa: CASSAQGSGYEQYF
v_gene: TRBV14; abundance: .; len: 12; CDR3aa: CASSQDLIRQYF
v_gene: TRBV20-1; abundance: .; len: 11; CDR3aa: CSAETGGPGFF
v_gene: TRBV5-1; abundance: few; len: 15; CDR3aa: CASSLAPPRQETQYF
v_gene: TRBV27; abundance: .; len: 15; CDR3aa: CASSRFLQKDQPQHF
v_gene: TRBV7-2; abundance: .; len: 16; CDR3aa: CASTHGEGRGTGELFF
v_gene: TRBV2; abundance: .; len: 10; CDR3aa: CASKRDGYTF
v_gene: TRBV28; abundance: .; len: 15; CDR3aa: CASSKGVTSTDTQYF
v_gene: TRBV7-2; abundance: once; len: 14; CDR3aa: CASSFRQGGNTIYF
v_gene: TRBV4-3; abundance: .; len: 15; CDR3aa: CASSQDGPGNYGYTF
v_gene: TRBV28; abundance: .; len: 14; CDR3aa: CASSYQGSGNTIYF
v_gene: TRBV7-3; abundance: once; len: 17; CDR3aa: CASSLRTSVGATDTQYF
v_gene: TRBV28; abundance: few; len: 16; CDR3aa: CASSPSPGHLSGEQYF
v_gene: TRBV7-6; abundance: .; len: 17; CDR3aa: CASSLSLAGVFTDTQYF
v_gene: TRBV5-3; abundance: few; len: 17; CDR3aa: CARSSIEREGLIDTQYF
v_gene: TRBV13; abundance: .; len: 13; CDR3aa: CASSFSYEETQYF
v_gene: TRBV28; abundance: few; len: 16; CDR3aa: CASSFLKGQGNSPLHF
v_gene: TRBV5-1; abundance: .; len: 13; CDR3aa: CASRIGSDNEQFF
v_gene: TRBV28; abundance: few; len: 16; CDR3aa: CASTLEGLSSTDTQYF
v_gene: TRBV5-1; abundance: large; len: 14; CDR3aa: CASSVSGGYNEQFF
v_gene: TRBV11-2; abundance: .; len: 13; CDR3aa: CASSGGTATEAFF
v_gene: TRBV7-5; abundance: once; len: 17; CDR3aa: CARSLRQAWSSYNEQFF
v_gene: TRBV18; abundance: .; len: 16; CDR3aa: CASSPNLGQNKYEQYF
v_gene: TRBV4-1; abundance: .; len: 11; CDR3aa: CASSQDQKAFF
v_gene: TRBV19; abundance: .; len: 15; CDR3aa: CASSIGRQGRTEAFF
v_gene: TRBV7-6; abundance: .; len: 17; CDR3aa: CASSLVVGGPNTGELFF
v_gene: TRBV15; abundance: few; len: 16; CDR3aa: CATSRPNRVGFYGYTF
v_gene: TRBV5-4; abundance: .; len: 13; CDR3aa: CAISQTGKETQYF
v_gene: TRBV5-1; abundance: .; len: 17; CDR3aa: CASSPVLESGGTDTQYF
v_gene: TRBV5-8; abundance: .; len: 8; CDR3aa: CQDTEAFF
v_gene: TRBV2; abundance: .; len: 13; CDR3aa: CASMDTGSWKLFF
v_gene: TRBV2; abundance: .; len: 14; CDR3aa: CASSGLSRNQPQHF
v_gene: TRBV7-7; abundance: .; len: 17; CDR3aa: CASSNTGTGNAGNTIYF
v_gene: TRBV10-3; abundance: .; len: 13; CDR3aa: CASTGTGGDTQYF
v_gene: TRBV27; abundance: once; len: 16; CDR3aa: CASIGRIFISGNTIYF
v_gene: TRBV4-3; abundance: .; len: 18; CDR3aa: CASSQDKRQRWFTGELFF
v_gene: TRBV25-1; abundance: .; len: 13; CDR3aa: CASRLAGQETQYF
v_gene: TRBV4-3; abundance: once; len: 14; CDR3aa: CASSQATGGNEQFF
v_gene: TRBV27; abundance: few; len: 15; CDR3aa: CASSFAVQGTYEQYF
v_gene: TRBV10-3; abundance: .; len: 16; CDR3aa: CAISEFLQGDSYEQYF
v_gene: TRBV7-2; abundance: .; len: 11; CDR3aa: CASSLVRGYTF
v_gene: TRBV7-4; abundance: once; len: 14; CDR3aa: CASSQTTRGDTQYF
v_gene: TRBV4-1; abundance: .; len: 13; CDR3aa: CASSPVTGGRKHF
v_gene: TRBV2; abundance: .; len: 14; CDR3aa: CATRRDTPGNEQFF
v_gene: TRBV7-2; abundance: .; len: 15; CDR3aa: CASSAWGRGFTEAFF
v_gene: TRBV7-2; abundance: .; len: 18; CDR3aa: CASSFYPPGTEMPYEQYF